Included here is one TCR beta chain sequence, with context. The antigen remains undetermined. This entry is derived from a study of Ad26.COV2.S vaccination and SARS-CoV-2 variants. Overall study context: The donor participated in the COV1001 trial, in its Ad26.COV2.S arm. Intramuscularly, Ad26.COV2.S was given either once or twice, 56 days apart. Study results and limitations: People given the vaccine had a wider spike-specific TCR breadth than placebo recipients did. From the TCR breadth and depth analyses, total T cell responses may have been underestimated.

Treatment meaning: roughly 18 received Ad26.COV2.S at low or high dose, single or two shots; 5 received placebo; per-sample allocation not given. Following the first vaccine or placebo injection, samples were taken on day 63. Some clones are missing from TCRdb's copy, which holds only in-frame ones; the method was immunoSEQ multiplex PCR. The data hold hundreds of thousands of clones, with 89% observed a single time. The CDR3 is 14 residues long. The sequencing here drew on peripheral blood, taken in a trial of Ad26.COV2.S vaccine versus placebo. The clonotype was recovered from a person aged 18-65 years who received the Ad26.COV2.S COVID-19 vaccine or a placebo. The rearrangement links TRBV21-1 to TRBJ1-5. TRBV21-1 is a documented pseudogene. The CDR3 spells CATFLRGGNQPQHF. The CDR3 DNA reads TGTGCCACCTTCCTGAGGGGGGGCAATCAGCCCCAGCATTTT.